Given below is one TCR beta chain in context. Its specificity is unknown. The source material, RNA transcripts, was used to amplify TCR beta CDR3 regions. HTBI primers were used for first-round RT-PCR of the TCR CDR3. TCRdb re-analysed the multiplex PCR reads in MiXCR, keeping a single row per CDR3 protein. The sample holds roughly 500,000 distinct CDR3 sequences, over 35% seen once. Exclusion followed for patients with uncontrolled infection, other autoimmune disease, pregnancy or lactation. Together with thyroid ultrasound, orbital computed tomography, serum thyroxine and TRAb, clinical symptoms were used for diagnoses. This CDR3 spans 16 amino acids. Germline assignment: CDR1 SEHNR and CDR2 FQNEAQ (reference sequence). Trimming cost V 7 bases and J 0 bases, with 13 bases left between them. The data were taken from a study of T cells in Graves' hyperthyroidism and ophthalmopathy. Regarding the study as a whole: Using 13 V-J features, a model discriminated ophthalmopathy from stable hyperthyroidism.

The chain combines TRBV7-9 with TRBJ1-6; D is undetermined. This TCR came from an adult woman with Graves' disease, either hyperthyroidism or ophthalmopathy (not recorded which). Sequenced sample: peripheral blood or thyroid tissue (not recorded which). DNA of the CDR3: TGTGCCAGCACCTCCGGCGGGAGCTCCTATAATTCACCCCTCCACTTT. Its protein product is CASTSGGSSYNSPLHF.